This T cell receptor (beta chain) was documented in a study of blood T cell repertoires in COVID-19. Background on the study: Acute and convalescent COVID-19 samples came from the United States, Italy and Spain.

The V end was cut by 0 bases, the J end by 2 bases, with 12 bases between. The CDR3 length is 16 residues. The germline CDR1 and CDR2 sequences are SGHDT and YYEEEE. In the original workflow: Amplification of reference gene primers was used by the study to estimate nucleated cell counts. Clones were sequenced by immunoSEQ multiplex PCR, and TCRdb holds only the in-frame ones, with some missing. V and J calls and clone size are those listed in that table; D and trimming were worked out from the DNA. This table has more than 300,000 clones, about nine tenths appearing once. Those enrolled in Seattle joined during active infection and were followed longitudinally afterward.

The TCR was taken from a woman aged 25-40 years with COVID-19, enrolled during active disease. The chain uses TRBV5-6 and TRBJ1-3; D gene uncertain. Sequenced sample: peripheral blood. The CDR3 DNA is TGTGCCAGCAGCTTGGCGGGGTCCTCTCCTGGAAACACCATATATTTT. Translated: CASSLAGSSPGNTIYF. Looking up the rest from reference TRBV5-6 and TRBJ1-3 gives the full variable domain: DAGVTQSPTHLIKTRGQQVTLRCSPKSGHDTVSWYQQALGQGPQFIFQYYEEEERQRGNFPDRFSGHQFPNYSSELNVNALLLGDSALYLCASSLAGSSPGNTIYFGEGSWLTVV.